These T cell receptor beta chains were read from a single sample in a study of shared clonotypes between healthy human individuals. Repertoires were generated with immunoSEQ multiplex PCR, while TCRdb's copy carries only in-frame clones and drops some. The table shows roughly 850,000 clones, with about 97% occurring only once. Sequenced material: naive CD8+ T cells sorted from blood. The receptor source for this set is a young man in good health. CDR3s include the opening cysteine and the closing phenylalanine or tryptophan. The order of the fields is V gene, clone size, J gene, CDR3 protein. Expanded clones are given a class, and other clones once, few, many or no size at all.

v_call: TRBV6-5; clone_size: NA; j_call: TRBJ2-1; cdr3_aa: CASSYQGVNEQFF
v_call: TRBV7-7; clone_size: NA; j_call: TRBJ2-2; cdr3_aa: CASSSRAGELFF
v_call: TRBV19; clone_size: NA; j_call: TRBJ2-7; cdr3_aa: CASSTVWAPYEQYF
v_call: TRBV27; clone_size: NA; j_call: TRBJ2-1; cdr3_aa: CASSLVAGVLNEQFF
v_call: TRBV4-1; clone_size: NA; j_call: TRBJ2-7; cdr3_aa: CASSQGQNIYEQYF
v_call: TRBV28; clone_size: NA; j_call: TRBJ1-5; cdr3_aa: CASSLGDRSRQPQHF
v_call: TRBV19; clone_size: NA; j_call: TRBJ2-1; cdr3_aa: CASKTMANEQFF
v_call: TRBV11-2; clone_size: NA; j_call: TRBJ2-3; cdr3_aa: CASSPGTSRWTQYF
v_call: TRBV19; clone_size: NA; j_call: TRBJ1-1; cdr3_aa: CASSIEGGGNTEAFF
v_call: TRBV27; clone_size: NA; j_call: TRBJ2-1; cdr3_aa: CASCGSWGNEQFF
v_call: TRBV11-2; clone_size: NA; j_call: TRBJ2-5; cdr3_aa: CASSWTSGTQETQYF
v_call: TRBV2; clone_size: NA; j_call: TRBJ2-1; cdr3_aa: CASSTGPSSEQFF
v_call: TRBV9; clone_size: NA; j_call: TRBJ2-7; cdr3_aa: CASSVSGRSTGEQYF
v_call: TRBV28; clone_size: NA; j_call: TRBJ2-3; cdr3_aa: CASSLGSGMTDTQYF
v_call: TRBV27; clone_size: NA; j_call: TRBJ1-5; cdr3_aa: CASSLFGDHQPQHF
v_call: TRBV27; clone_size: once; j_call: TRBJ1-4; cdr3_aa: CASSLARQGRELFF
v_call: TRBV2; clone_size: NA; j_call: TRBJ2-1; cdr3_aa: CASMAGGYNEQFF
v_call: TRBV4-1; clone_size: NA; j_call: TRBJ2-7; cdr3_aa: CASSQPQNRYEQYF
v_call: TRBV11-3; clone_size: NA; j_call: TRBJ2-2; cdr3_aa: CASSTGTGELFF
v_call: TRBV19; clone_size: NA; j_call: TRBJ2-7; cdr3_aa: CASSIGTGAYEQYF
v_call: TRBV7-8; clone_size: NA; j_call: TRBJ2-7; cdr3_aa: CASSLSAGEAYEQYF
v_call: TRBV10-3; clone_size: once; j_call: TRBJ2-7; cdr3_aa: CATSGTGIYYEQYF
v_call: TRBV27; clone_size: once; j_call: TRBJ2-7; cdr3_aa: CASSSSTGSSSYEQYF